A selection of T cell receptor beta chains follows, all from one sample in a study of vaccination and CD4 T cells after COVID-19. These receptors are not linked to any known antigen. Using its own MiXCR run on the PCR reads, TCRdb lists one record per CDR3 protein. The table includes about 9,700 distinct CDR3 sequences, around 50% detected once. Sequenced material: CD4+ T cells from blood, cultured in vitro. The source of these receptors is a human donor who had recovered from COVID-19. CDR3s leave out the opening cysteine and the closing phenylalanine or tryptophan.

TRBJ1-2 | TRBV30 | AWSPQGNYGYT
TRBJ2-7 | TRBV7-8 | ASSLAGQGYEQY
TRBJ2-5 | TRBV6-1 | ASRGQDPLKGTQY
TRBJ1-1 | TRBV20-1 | SATGDSGQATTEAF
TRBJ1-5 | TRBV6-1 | ASSEAYRQSNQPQH
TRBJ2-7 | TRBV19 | ASSPRGSGRPYEQY
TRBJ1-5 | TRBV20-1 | SAGDQPQH
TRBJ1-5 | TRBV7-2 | ASSLEQGIYQPQH
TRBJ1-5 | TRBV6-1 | ASIPGALSNQPQH
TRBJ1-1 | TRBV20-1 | SAEGSVNTEAF
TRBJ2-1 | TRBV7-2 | ASSFTRDLYNEQF
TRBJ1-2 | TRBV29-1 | SVERAPGYGYT
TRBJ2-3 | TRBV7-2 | ASSSVGTAWDTQY
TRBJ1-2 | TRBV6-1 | ASSGTGGFHYGYT
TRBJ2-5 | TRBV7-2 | ASSLNGAGVSETQY
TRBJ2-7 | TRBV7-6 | ASSLAAPYEQY
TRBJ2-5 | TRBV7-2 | AGSLVPQETQY
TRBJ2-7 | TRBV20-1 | SATYTYAYEQY
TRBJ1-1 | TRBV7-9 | ASSFEQGNTEAF
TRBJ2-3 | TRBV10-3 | AISDGGGNTDTQY
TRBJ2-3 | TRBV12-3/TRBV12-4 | ASSLWGGTQY
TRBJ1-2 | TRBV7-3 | ASSDGVYGYT
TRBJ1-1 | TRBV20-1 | SAFPHSGTGWGMNTEAF
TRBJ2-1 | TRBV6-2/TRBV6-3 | ASSSRGQYNEQF